This T cell receptor (beta chain) was captured in a study of shared clonotypes between healthy human individuals (dated by TCRdb to about 2020). Regarding the research as a whole: The cohort included three men and a couple of women between 18 and 49 years of age. Per donor, three plates each were used for CD4 naive and CD4 memory, two for CD8 naive, and one for CD8 memory. Blood TCR repertoires of several healthy adults were deeply sequenced to estimate repertoire size and the extent of clonotype sharing between individuals. To increase sequencing depth and limit assay-specific biases, TCR repertoire library preparation and sequencing were carried out by different laboratories using diverse techniques. Leukapheresis yielded between about 0.8 and 8.9 billion PBMCs per donor. The study at large found these results: Clonotypes shared by all four sorted-subset donors showed higher generation probabilities than non-shared clonotypes. Pairwise subsampling indicated that sequencing depth was expected to affect the degree of clonotype sharing among donors. Sharing across a few donors was observed for approximately 5% of naive CD4, under 4% of naive CD8, roughly 2.4% of memory CD4, and approximately 0.41% of memory CD8 clonotypes. Incomplete sequencing was indicated by rarefaction of sorted-subset datasets, despite the large sequencing depth. Naive subsets generally had larger estimated clonotype richness than memory subsets did. Because the study included only a small number of donors, the genetic and exposure-history diversity represented was limited. Sampling was limited to blood, and TCR repertoires in tissue likely differ from TCR repertoires in blood.

In the case of this clone: What this receptor recognizes is not known. Base quality data are lacking; no much larger clone is found one base away.

Using the deep immunoSEQ assay, TCR CDR3 regions were amplified from genomic DNA by multiplex PCR. For each cell subset, the extracted genomic DNA was distributed evenly across all wells of several immunoSEQ 96-well plates, and each plate served as one replicate. For sorted subsets, each replicate PCR was loaded with about 0.2 ug genomic DNA, equivalent to 25,000 to 30,000 T cell genomes. Purified libraries were quantified with a Qubit 3.0 fluorometer, sized on a Bioanalyzer 2100, and re-quantified with the KAPA Library Quantification kit. A separate single-read 150-cycle Illumina NextSeq 550 flow cell was used to sequence each immunoSEQ 96-well plate. As for the authors' bioinformatics: Because only junctional sequences without quality scores were contained in the immunoSEQ output, filtering matching that applied to full-length reads could not be performed. Sequences were annotated with PyIR, a Python wrapper for IgBLAST v1.9, using IMGT germline references to assign V/J genes and CDR3. Reads with weak V/J assignments (E-value above 1e-6), missing CDR3, stop codons, out-of-frame junctions, or ambiguous translated residues were removed. V3J clonotypes were defined by identical inferred V gene, J gene, and CDR3 amino acid sequence. Percentage overlap between repertoires was computed as shared unique clonotypes divided by the size of the smaller repertoire. Three approaches were used to assess repertoire richness: RTK rarefaction, the Chao1 estimator, and Recon v2.1 estimates of unobserved clonotypes. OLGA was used to compute generation probabilities for all TCRbeta clonotypes that the gDNA method yielded from a few donors. In TCRdb, the immuneACCESS table is reduced to in-frame sequences with V and J assigned. These tables do not hold every clone; where another copy was compared, an unresolved V gene accounts for under half, and the others remain unexplained. That table is the source of V, J and clone size, and D and trimming were worked out from the DNA. Recorded for this sample are some 1,100,000 clones; 75% to 85% of them occurred a single time. Of the sample, approximately 0.56% is held by the ten largest clones.

Including cysteine and phenylalanine, the CDR3 has 15 amino acids. The read is trimmed to its CDR3 DNA, 45 bases read in frame from base 1. The germline V gene specifies MNHEY as CDR1 and SVGAGI as CDR2. At the junction V is shortened by 0 bases and J by 1 base, with 9 bases in between. The donors were healthy, HIV-negative adults with no recently reported acute infections or vaccinations. All donors were Caucasian adults living in Nashville, Tennessee, USA. CD4+ T cells were enriched through magnetic negative selection, after which naive cells were positively selected on CD45RA and the remaining negative fraction served as the memory subset. After blood collection by leukapheresis, PBMCs were isolated using Ficoll-Histopaque density gradient centrifugation and then cryopreserved in the vapor phase of liquid nitrogen. Analytical flow cytometry was used to check the purity and quantity of each magnetically sorted T cell population. Genomic DNA was isolated from each sorted fraction and quantified by UV absorbance on a Nanodrop 2000c.

Specimen: memory CD4+ T cells from PBMCs. The cell subset or site label here, explained by the study, means: CD45RA-negative fraction. In this chain, TRBV6-5 is recombined with TRBJ1-1; matching of 5 bases hints at TRBD1 as the D gene. This clonotype was sampled from a man between 18 and 35 years old in good health. Some clones in this sample may be carry-over from other donors' samples. The nucleotide sequence reads TGTGCCAGCAGTTACTCACCGGGGCCGAACACTGAAGCTTTCTTT. Its amino acids are CASSYSPGPNTEAFF.